The T cell receptor beta chain described here comes from a study of blood T cell repertoires in COVID-19. CDR1 is SGHRS and CDR2 is YFSETQ in the germline V gene. With V trimmed by 4 bases and J by 4 bases, 3 bases remained unmatched. This CDR3 has 13 amino acids. Here immunoSEQ multiplex PCR was the method, and the copy in TCRdb shows in-frame clones only, minus some. This sample yields 65,000 or so clones, of which approximately 80% are seen a single time; 10% belongs to the top ten. This receptor was identified in a man aged 25-45 years with COVID-19, enrolled during active disease. The sequenced sample consisted of peripheral blood. The chain employs TRBV5-1 and TRBJ2-5; 8 nucleotides agree with TRBD1. The CDR3 is CASSVGQGETQYF. For the CDR3, the DNA is TGCGCCAGCAGCGTCGGACAGGGAGAGACCCAGTACTTC.